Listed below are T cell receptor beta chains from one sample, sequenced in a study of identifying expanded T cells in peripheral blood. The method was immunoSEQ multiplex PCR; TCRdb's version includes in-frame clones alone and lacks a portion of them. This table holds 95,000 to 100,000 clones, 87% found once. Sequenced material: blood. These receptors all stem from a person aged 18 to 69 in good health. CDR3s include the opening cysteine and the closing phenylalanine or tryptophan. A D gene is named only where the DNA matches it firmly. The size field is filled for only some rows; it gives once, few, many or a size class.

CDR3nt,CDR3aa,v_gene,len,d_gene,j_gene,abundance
TGTGCCAGCAGCTCCAGCTCCGCGCCGGATAGCAATCAGCCCCAGCATTTT,CASSSSSAPDSNQPQHF,TRBV7-2,17,NA,TRBJ1-5,NA
TGCGCCAGCAGCTCCGGTTACAATGAGCAGTTCTTC,CASSSGYNEQFF,TRBV5-1,12,NA,TRBJ2-1,NA
TGTGCCAGCGGCGCCTCTGGTCGGGGTAGTGCGCAGTACTTC,CASGASGRGSAQYF,TRBV7-9,14,NA,TRBJ2-7,NA
TGTGCCAGCAGTGGGACGGTCTACAATGAGCAGTTCTTC,CASSGTVYNEQFF,TRBV2,13,NA,TRBJ2-1,NA
TGTGCCAGCAGCTTCGGGGCTAACTATGGCTACACCTTC,CASSFGANYGYTF,TRBV5-6,13,NA,TRBJ1-2,NA
TGTGCCAGTAGTCCCCGGACAGGGGTAGCCAAAAACATTCAGTACTTC,CASSPRTGVAKNIQYF,TRBV19,16,TRBD1,TRBJ2-4,NA
TGTGCTAGTGGTTTGTTCCCAGGCGGAGGCTACACCTTC,CASGLFPGGGYTF,TRBV12-5,13,NA,TRBJ1-2,few
TGTGCCAGCAGCTTACGGGGCAGACCGCCTCGCTCTGGAAACACCATATATTTT,CASSLRGRPPRSGNTIYF,TRBV7-6,18,NA,TRBJ1-3,NA
TGTGCCAGCGGGCAGGGCCGGAATTCACCCCTCCACTTT,CASGQGRNSPLHF,TRBV6-5,13,NA,TRBJ1-6,NA
TGTGCCAGCAGCCAGGGACCGATCGAGCAGTACTTC,CASSQGPIEQYF,TRBV6-5,12,NA,TRBJ2-7,NA
TGCGCCAGCGGTTCTAACACTGAAGCTTTCTTT,CASGSNTEAFF,TRBV10-1,11,NA,TRBJ1-1,NA
TGTGCCAGCAGTTACGCAGGGACCGGGGAGCTGTTTTTT,CASSYAGTGELFF,TRBV6-6,13,NA,TRBJ2-2,NA
TGTGCCAGCAGTTTAGGCAGCGGGGAGGCAGATACGCAGTATTTT,CASSLGSGEADTQYF,TRBV27,15,TRBD2,TRBJ2-3,NA
TGTGCCAGCAGTTTATTACCCACCCCGGTCGTTCGGGAGCAGTACTTC,CASSLLPTPVVREQYF,TRBV27,16,NA,TRBJ2-7,NA
TGTGCCAGCAGCTTACCCGCTGGAGTCGCTTTCTTT,CASSLPAGVAFF,TRBV7-2,12,NA,TRBJ1-1,NA
TGTGCCAGCAGTTTAGACAGTCGTAATCAGCCCCAGCATTTT,CASSLDSRNQPQHF,TRBV2,14,NA,TRBJ1-5,NA
TGTGCCAGCAGTGAACGGCGGAGGGGGCTAGGCTACACCTTC,CASSERRRGLGYTF,TRBV6-1,14,TRBD1,TRBJ1-2,NA
TGTGCCAGCAGCTCAGGGTCGAACAGAGATTCCTACGAGCAGTACTTC,CASSSGSNRDSYEQYF,TRBV5-4,16,NA,TRBJ2-7,NA
TGTGCCAGCACGCCTCGGGACACAAGTTCCTACGAGCAGTACTTC,CASTPRDTSSYEQYF,TRBV16,15,NA,TRBJ2-7,NA
TGTGCCAGCAGCTTCTCGCGGGGGAATTTCGGTACGCAGTATTTT,CASSFSRGNFGTQYF,TRBV5-4,15,TRBD2,TRBJ2-3,NA
TGTGCCAGCGGTGGGGACTCGGACGAGCAGTACTTC,CASGGDSDEQYF,TRBV2,12,NA,TRBJ2-7,NA
TGTGCCAGCAGCTCGACGGGACGGACCCGAATCCGAAACACCATATATTTT,CASSSTGRTRIRNTIYF,TRBV7-9,17,NA,TRBJ1-3,NA
TGTGCCAGCAGCTTGGAACAGGGGAAGACCCAGTACTTC,CASSLEQGKTQYF,TRBV5-5,13,TRBD1,TRBJ2-5,NA
TGTGCCAGCAGCTTGGCTGGTCAGCCCCAGCATTTT,CASSLAGQPQHF,TRBV5-4,12,NA,TRBJ1-5,NA
TGTGCCAGCAGCTCTACGGGTGCCGGCACAGATACGCAGTATTTT,CASSSTGAGTDTQYF,TRBV7-9,15,NA,TRBJ2-3,NA
TGTGCCAGCAGCTCCCACTCGGAAGGTAACTACGAGCAGTACTTC,CASSSHSEGNYEQYF,TRBV7-8,15,NA,TRBJ2-7,NA
TGTGCCAGCAGTGGACCAACCGGGGGGCATGATAATTCACCCCTCCACTTT,CASSGPTGGHDNSPLHF,TRBV6-1,17,NA,TRBJ1-6,NA
TGTGCCAGCAGTCCAGGCTCTCGGGATTCACCCCTCCACTTT,CASSPGSRDSPLHF,TRBV7-2,14,NA,TRBJ1-6,NA
TGTGCCATCAGTGTGGGGGGCGCGGGGGAGACCCAGTACTTC,CAISVGGAGETQYF,TRBV10-3,14,NA,TRBJ2-5,NA
TGTGCCAGCAGCCGTGGACTTCCCCACGGGGAGACCCAGTACTTC,CASSRGLPHGETQYF,TRBV5-4,15,NA,TRBJ2-5,NA
TGCGCCAGCAGCCAAGATCGAGGGACTAGCGGTGTCGACACAGATACGCAGTATTTT,CASSQDRGTSGVDTDTQYF,TRBV4-3,19,TRBD2,TRBJ2-3,NA
TGCGCCAGCAGCCAACCTTACCGACAGGGGACAAGGGAAAAACTGTTTTTT,CASSQPYRQGTREKLFF,TRBV4-1,17,TRBD1,TRBJ1-4,NA
TGTGCCAGCAGCTTAAGGGCGGGGCAAGAGACCCAGTACTTC,CASSLRAGQETQYF,TRBV7-6,14,NA,TRBJ2-5,NA
TGCGCCAGCAGCTTGGTCGCGGGGGGCACTGAAGCTTTCTTT,CASSLVAGGTEAFF,TRBV5-1,14,NA,TRBJ1-1,NA
TGCGCCAGCAGCCAAGATCGCAGGGCCGACACTGAAGCTTTCTTT,CASSQDRRADTEAFF,TRBV4-1,15,NA,TRBJ1-1,NA
TGTGCCAGCAGCTTTCGGGAGAACACTGAAGCTTTCTTT,CASSFRENTEAFF,TRBV11-2,13,NA,TRBJ1-1,NA
TGTGCCATCAGTGAGTCGATCTATGCGGGGGGGCAGTTCTTC,CAISESIYAGGQFF,TRBV10-3,14,TRBD2,TRBJ2-1,few
TGTGCCAGCAGCTTGGGGACAATCCTGACCGGGGAGCTGTTTTTT,CASSLGTILTGELFF,TRBV5-6,15,NA,TRBJ2-2,NA
TGTGCCAGCAGCTTATCAGTGAACACTGAAGCTTTCTTT,CASSLSVNTEAFF,TRBV7-9,13,NA,TRBJ1-1,NA
TGCGCCAGCAGTGCCCCAGCGGGGAGCCTGCACCCCGAGACCCAGTACTTC,CASSAPAGSLHPETQYF,TRBV10-2,17,TRBD2,TRBJ2-5,NA
TGTGCCAGCATCTATCAGGACGGTGATGAGCAGTTCTTC,CASIYQDGDEQFF,TRBV6-1,13,NA,TRBJ2-1,NA
TGTGCCAGCAGCCCCGATTGGGGGTCCAACGTCCTGACTTTC,CASSPDWGSNVLTF,TRBV9,14,NA,TRBJ2-6,NA
TGCGCCAGCAGCCAAGTCTTGATCTTAGCAGGGGGCGATGAGCAGTTCTTC,CASSQVLILAGGDEQFF,TRBV4-3,17,TRBD1,TRBJ2-1,NA
TGTGCCAGCAGCACAAACACCGGGGAGCTGTTTTTT,CASSTNTGELFF,TRBV13,12,NA,TRBJ2-2,NA
TGCGCCAGCAGCTTGGTAGGGAGCCGTACCTCCTATAATTCACCCCTCCACTTT,CASSLVGSRTSYNSPLHF,TRBV5-1,18,NA,TRBJ1-6,once
TGTGCCAGCAGCTTAGGACAGGGACAAGAGACCCAGTACTTC,CASSLGQGQETQYF,TRBV11-2,14,TRBD1,TRBJ2-5,NA
TGTGCCAGCAGCCCGCAGGGAGTTGCAACTAATGAAAAACTGTTTTTT,CASSPQGVATNEKLFF,TRBV7-8,16,NA,TRBJ1-4,NA
TGTGCCAGCAGCTTTTTCGGGGGCGCATCAAACACCATATATTTT,CASSFFGGASNTIYF,TRBV7-2,15,NA,TRBJ1-3,once
TGTGCCAGCAGTCAGGGTTGGGGCGACTCCTACGAGCAGTACTTC,CASSQGWGDSYEQYF,TRBV6-6,15,NA,TRBJ2-7,NA